This T cell receptor (beta chain) is from a study of T cell repertoires in cytomegalovirus infection. Overall study context: Public signatures in TCR beta pointed to CMV infection and matching HLA type.

In the case of this clonotype: The target antigen is unknown.

From the reads, TCRdb called clonotypes with MiXCR, one entry per CDR3 protein. The data contain approximately 770,000 distinct CDR3 sequences, just under 30% of them singletons. The study, taken as a whole, reports: HLA-C-restricted CMV clonotypes gave the most frequent clonotype in two of eight donors. Totalled public TCR beta family frequency picked out people who carried CMV plus the relevant HLA.

J lost 2 bases, V lost 0 bases, and 6 bases had no gene match. The germline gives CDR1 PRHDT, CDR2 FYEKMQ (reference sequence). This CDR3 has 16 residues. Specimen: cultured CD8+ T cells from PBMCs, collected from culture after CMV antigen stimulation. The chain couples TRBV13 to TRBJ1-1; 7 bases fit TRBD1. This clonotype was sampled from a human donor in good health (CMV status not recorded). Some clones in this sample may be carry-over from other donors' samples. The CDR3 nucleotides read TGTGCCAGCAGCTTAGGGAGGGGGCTTATTAACACTGAAGCTTTCTTT. This codes for CASSLGRGLINTEAFF. The full variable domain, rest sourced from reference TRBV13 and TRBJ1-1, is AAGVIQSPRHLIKEKRETATLKCYPIPRHDTVYWYQQGPGQDPQFLISFYEKMQSDKGSIPDRFSAQQFSDYHSELNMSSLELGDSALYFCASSLGRGLINTEAFFGQGTRLTVV.